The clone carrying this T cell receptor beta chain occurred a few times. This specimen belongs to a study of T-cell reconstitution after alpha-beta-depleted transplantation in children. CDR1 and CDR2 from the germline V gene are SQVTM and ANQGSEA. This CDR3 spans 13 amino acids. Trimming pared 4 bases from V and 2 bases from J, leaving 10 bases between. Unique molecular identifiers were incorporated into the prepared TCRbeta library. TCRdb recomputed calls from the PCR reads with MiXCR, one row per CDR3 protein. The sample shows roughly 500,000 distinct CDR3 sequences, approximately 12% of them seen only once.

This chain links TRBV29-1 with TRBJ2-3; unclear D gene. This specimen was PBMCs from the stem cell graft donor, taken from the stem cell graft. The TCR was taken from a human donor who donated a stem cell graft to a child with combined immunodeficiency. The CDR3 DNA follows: TGCAGCGTTGCAGGAAAATACACAGATACGCAGTATTTT. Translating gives CSVAGKYTDTQYF.